Below are 22 T cell receptor beta chains sequenced from a single sample in a study of T cells in Graves' hyperthyroidism and ophthalmopathy. Researchers amplified the TCR beta CDR3 regions from RNA transcripts. HTBI primers were used for first-round RT-PCR of the TCR CDR3. MiXCR was run by TCRdb on the multiplex PCR reads, yielding one entry per CDR3 protein. The data show some 250,000 distinct CDR3 sequences, about 15% seen once. Sequenced material: blood. These receptors all come from a woman in her 40s with Graves' hyperthyroidism that later progressed to Graves' ophthalmopathy.

In DNA, the CDR3 is TGCGCCAGCAGCAGGGGACAGTTGGAAGAGACCCAGTACTTC. Protein: CASSRGQLEETQYF. The genes are TRBV5-1 and TRBJ2-5, with 7 bases that match TRBD1. This CDR3 spans 14 amino acids. Per germline, CDR1 SGHRS and CDR2 YFSETQ. With 4 bases clipped from V and 3 bases from J, the junction kept 6 bases outside the gene matches.

In this sample, this clonotype turned up many times. This chain joins TRBV9 and TRBJ2-6; 15 bases are shared with TRBD2. Unmatched junction bases numbered 7, after V lost 3 bases and J lost 0 bases. The CDR3 runs 20 residues. From germline, CDR1 is SGDLS and CDR2 YYNGEE. CDR3 DNA sequence: TGTGCCAGCAGCGCAAGGACTAGCGGGAGGGCTTACTCTGGGGCCAACGTCCTGACTTTC. Translating it yields CASSARTSGRAYSGANVLTF.

The V call is TRBV5-1, the J call TRBJ2-2; D uncertain. The CDR3 spans 15 residues. From germline, CDR1 is SGHRS and CDR2 YFSETQ. The V and J ends lost 0 bases and 3 bases respectively, with 9 bases between them. The DNA for the CDR3 is TGCGCCAGCAGCTTGGGGCGGAGATACACCGGGGAGCTGTTTTTT. Its protein product is CASSLGRRYTGELFF.

This clonotype was seen a few times. Being one base from a much bigger clone, this may be a read error. This rearrangement joins TRBV27 to TRBJ2-1, with D tentatively TRBD1 (5 bases). V was trimmed by 8 bases and J by 10 bases, leaving 18 bases between them. The CDR3 length is 13 residues. The germline gives CDR1 MNHEY, CDR2 SMNVEV (reference sequence). The CDR3 loop is CASGYQGLREQFF. DNA for the CDR3: TGTGCCAGCGGATATCAGGGATTGAGGGAGCAGTTCTTC.

The chain carries TRBV20-1 and TRBJ2-1; D is possibly TRBD2 (6 bases). The CDR3 sequence is 14 residues long. With 6 bases removed from V and 9 bases from J, the gap between germline ends came to 21 bases. Germline V gene lookup returns CDR1 DFQATT and CDR2 SNEGSKA (reference sequence). CDR3 coding DNA: TGCAGTGCCTCAAGGGACTCCCACTGGGGTGAGCAGTTCTTC. Its protein is CSASRDSHWGEQFF.

As concerns this clonotype: Sequence at one end of the junction differs from germline and may be a read error. The chain links TRBV14 to TRBJ2-1; 7 nucleotides match TRBD2. The CDR3 runs to 15 residues. CDR1 is SGHDN, CDR2 FVKESK, per germline. The CDR3 nucleotides read TGTGCCAGCAGCCAACGTCGGGAGGCTCTCAATGATCAGTGCTTC. As protein: CASSQRREALNDQCF.

The sample holds a few counts of this clonotype. With a much larger clone just one base away, this may be a read error. The rearrangement joins TRBV10-3 to TRBJ2-2, with no clear D. In germline, CDR1 is ENHRY, CDR2 SYGVKD. This CDR3 is 13 amino acids long. V was shortened by 0 bases and J by 6 bases, with 5 bases between the two germline ends. The CDR3 protein is CAISESVAGELFF. CDR3 DNA sequence: TGTGCCATCAGTGAGTCGGTCGCCGGGGAGCTGTTTTTT.

The chain recombines TRBV6-9 with TRBJ2-5; TRBD2 is a possible D gene (6 bases). This CDR3 contains 15 residues. The germline V gene encodes CDR1 MNHGY and CDR2 SVAAGI. V was cut by 3 bases and J by 5 bases, with 16 bases left in between. CDR3 nucleotides: TGTGCCAGCAGTTACCGGGACTCGGACCCGGAGACCCAGTACTTC. It specifies CASSYRDSDPETQYF.

This clonotype occurred many times. V usage is TRBV3-1 and J usage is TRBJ1-3; D is unresolved. This CDR3 region has 15 residues. Germline CDR1 is LGHDT and CDR2 is YNNKEL (reference sequence). V gave up 6 bases and J gave up 0 bases, with 12 bases separating them. CDR3 in DNA: TGTGCCAGCAGTCCGTCGGGAGTCTCTGGAAACACCATATATTTT. Protein product: CASSPSGVSGNTIYF.

This clonotype was counted at least ten times. V and J are TRBV7-8 and TRBJ2-7; D not certain. This CDR3 comprises 14 residues. CDR1 is SGHVS and CDR2 is FQNEAQ in the germline V gene. Trimming removed 2 bases from V and 6 bases from J, with 14 bases in between. The CDR3 here is CASSLTWSLSEQYF. For the CDR3, the DNA is TGTGCCAGCAGCTTAACTTGGTCCCTTAGCGAGCAGTACTTC.

As regards this clonotype: Possible read error: a much larger clone is one base away. The chain is built from TRBV28 and TRBJ2-7; 9 bases match TRBD1. This CDR3 region has 16 residues. CDR1 and CDR2 from the germline V gene are MDHEN and SYDVKM. CDR3 nucleotides: TGTACCAGCAGTCTCCAACCGAGGACAGGGGCGGGAGAGCAGTACTTC. Encoded protein: CTSSLQPRTGAGEQYF.

In its sample, this clonotype was seen many times. V is TRBV27 and J is TRBJ2-1; D might be TRBD2 (6 bases). Trimming removed 5 bases at V and 3 bases at J, with 20 bases between. Germline CDR1 reads MNHEY; CDR2 reads SMNVEV (reference sequence). CDR3 length: 17 residues. This CDR3 reads CASSGGWGSAYYNEQFF. CDR3 coding DNA: TGTGCCAGCAGTGGGGGGTGGGGGAGCGCCTACTACAATGAGCAGTTCTTC.

This clonotype was seen repeatedly, ten times or more. J is TRBJ2-5 and V is TRBV20-1; 8 bases align to TRBD2. The J segment lost 4 bases and the V segment lost 1 base, leaving 5 bases of the junction unmatched. The CDR3 runs 14 residues. Germline loops: CDR1 DFQATT, CDR2 SNEGSKA (reference sequence). CDR3 region: CSARAGGPGETQYF. CDR3 in DNA: TGCAGTGCTAGAGCGGGAGGGCCGGGAGAGACCCAGTACTTC.

The chain recombines TRBV7-9 with TRBJ2-1, with D maybe TRBD2 (7 bases). Trimming took 5 bases from V and 10 from J, leaving 24 bases between them. The germline V gene has CDR1 SEHNR and CDR2 FQNEAQ (reference sequence). There are 16 residues in the CDR3. DNA of the CDR3: TGTGCCAGCAGCCACGGAGGGGGGGCCAAAAGTGAGGAGCAGTTCTTC. Translation gives CASSHGGGAKSEEQFF.

This clonotype was counted many times. This chain joins TRBV30 and TRBJ2-7, with 9 bases identical to TRBD1. CDR1 is GTSNPN and CDR2 is SVGIG in the germline V gene (reference sequence). This CDR3 has 15 residues. V dropped 2 bases and J dropped 2; count of bases not matched to a gene: 7. CDR3 in amino acids: CAWSRAGQGPYEQYF. The CDR3 bases are TGTGCCTGGAGTAGAGCGGGACAGGGCCCCTACGAGCAGTACTTC.

This clonotype was counted at least ten times. The chain combines TRBV12-3 or TRBV12-4 with TRBJ2-7; D is possibly TRBD1 or TRBD2 (5 bases each). V gave up 6 bases and J gave up 1 base, with 16 bases separating them. The CDR3 is 15 amino acids. In DNA, the CDR3 is TGTGCCAGCAGCGAAATTGGGACCGATTCCTACGAGCAGTACTTC. Amino acid sequence: CASSEIGTDSYEQYF.

A single count supports this clonotype. A clone one base away is much larger, so this may be a read error. A read error is likely, as this CDR3 ends without the conserved phenylalanine or tryptophan. The chain has TRBV20-1 and TRBJ2-5; 14 nucleotides align to TRBD2. The germline CDR1 and CDR2 sequences are DFQATT and SNEGSKA (reference sequence). The CDR3 sequence is 16 residues long. Trimming took 5 bases from V and 2 from J; bases not matched to a gene: 7. The chain's CDR3 is CSAAGLAGVHQETQYL. The CDR3 nucleotides read TGCAGTGCTGCGGGACTAGCGGGAGTACATCAAGAGACCCAGTACTTA.

This clonotype occurred many times. This chain connects TRBV9 to TRBJ2-1; the match to TRBD1 covers 9 bases. Germline values: CDR1 SGDLS, CDR2 YYNGEE. After removal of 1 base from V and 4 bases from J, the junction contained 9 bases not matched to a gene. This CDR3 contains 17 residues. CDR3 nucleotides: TGTGCCAGCAGCGTAAGGGGGGGACAGGGTTTTTACAATGAGCAGTTCTTC. It encodes CASSVRGGQGFYNEQFF.

The V call is TRBV12-3 or TRBV12-4, the J call TRBJ1-4; no firm D call. The CDR3 spans 15 residues. The germline V and J ends were trimmed by 6 bases and 0 bases, with 11 bases remaining between them. CDR3 loop: CASSPEPATNEKLFF. In DNA form, the CDR3 reads TGTGCCAGCAGCCCTGAGCCAGCAACTAATGAAAAACTGTTTTTT.

This clonotype was observed at least ten times. This chain links TRBV11-2 with TRBJ2-1; 7 nucleotides match TRBD2. The CDR3 totals 19 residues. CDR1 and CDR2 (germline): SGHAT, FQNNGV. V shed 3 bases, J shed 6 bases, and the junction held 20 bases outside the gene matches. CDR3: CASSFRWALSLGGSNEQFF. In nucleotides, the CDR3 is TGTGCCAGCAGCTTCAGATGGGCCTTATCCTTGGGGGGGTCCAATGAGCAGTTCTTC.

Details on this clonotype: A clone one base away is much larger, so this may be a read error. The J gene is TRBJ1-1, the V gene TRBV19, with TRBD1 matching 9 bases. In germline, CDR1 is LNHDA, CDR2 SQIVND (reference sequence). Trimming at V came to 4 bases and at J to 3 bases, leaving 6 bases not matched to a gene. The CDR3 is made up of 15 amino acids. CDR3 region: CASSTEGQGYTEAFF. CDR3 bases: TGTGCCAGTAGTACGGAGGGACAGGGCTACACTGAAGCTTTCTTT.

This clonotype was seen at least ten times. This chain joins TRBV7-8 and TRBJ1-5; 7 positions match TRBD1. From germline, CDR1 is SGHVS and CDR2 FQNEAQ. Trimming took 5 bases from V and 2 from J; bases not matched to a gene: 12. This CDR3 contains 17 residues. CDR3 sequence (DNA): TGTGCCAGCAGCCCTCGCCGACAGGGTAGTGGCAATCAGCCCCAGCATTTT. This codes for CASSPRRQGSGNQPQHF.